Below, 23 T cell receptor beta chains from the same sample are listed, as sequenced in a study of human T cells and chemical hapten exposure. TCRdb fed the RACE reads into MiXCR, producing one record per CDR3 protein. Of roughly 100,000 distinct CDR3 sequences in the sample, about 11% were seen once. Regarding time point: patch test 1, 2 weeks after DPC sensitization. Specified treatment: therapeutic diphenylcyclopropenone sensitization with weekly scalp DPC. The input for sequencing was whole blood, taken in connection with sensitization to the hapten diphenylcyclopropenone (DPC). These receptors all come from a woman aged 40 to 50 with alopecia areata. Some clones in this sample may be carry-over from other donors' samples.

This clonotype was counted a few times. J is TRBJ2-7 and V is TRBV5-4; D is uncertain. With 0 bases removed from V and 7 bases from J, the gap between germline ends came to 17 bases. The germline V gene encodes CDR1 SGHNT and CDR2 YYREEE (reference sequence). The CDR3 is 15 residues long. In nucleotides, the CDR3 is TGTGCCAGCAGCTTGGCCCCCAATGACCTGCAGGAGCAGTACTTC. This sequence encodes CASSLAPNDLQEQYF. Variable domain in full (rest from reference TRBV5-4 and TRBJ2-7): ETGVTQSPTHLIKTRGQQVTLRCSSQSGHNTVSWYQQALGQGPQFIFQYYREEENGRGNFPPRFSGLQFPNYSSELNVNALELDDSALYLCASSLAPNDLQEQYFGPGTRLTVT.

The sample holds many counts of this clonotype. This rearrangement joins TRBV6-2 or TRBV6-3 to TRBJ2-7; D possibly corresponds to TRBD2 (6 bases). Germline V gene lookup returns CDR1 MNHEY and CDR2 SVGEGT. V dropped 8 bases and J dropped 3 bases, with 8 bases sitting between them. The CDR3 is 11 amino acids. The CDR3 here is CASGTGYEQYF. The CDR3 coding sequence is TGTGCCAGCGGGACTGGCTACGAGCAGTACTTC.

The chain joins TRBV6-2 or TRBV6-3 to TRBJ2-3; weak D call: TRBD2 (5 bases). The germline CDR1 and CDR2 sequences are MNHEY and SVGEGT. The CDR3 has 14 residues. V shed 7 bases and J shed 5 bases, with 16 bases lying between them. Written as DNA, the CDR3 is TGTGCCAGCACCCATCCCGGGGAAAGAGATACGCAGTATTTT. It codes for CASTHPGERDTQYF.

The table lists this clonotype with many counts. The V and J genes are TRBV11-2 and TRBJ2-1; D is ambiguous. Per germline, CDR1 SGHAT and CDR2 FQNNGV. There are 14 residues in the CDR3. Trimming took off 7 bases at V and 5 bases at J, with 15 bases between the two ends. The CDR3 sequence: CASTPLSGNNEQFF. DNA of the CDR3: TGTGCCAGCACCCCTTTATCAGGTAACAATGAGCAGTTCTTC.

J is TRBJ2-1 and V is TRBV11-2, with a tentative D call TRBD2 (5 bases). The CDR3 is 14 residues long. Deletions cut 1 base from V and 3 bases from J, with 7 bases between. Germline values: CDR1 SGHAT, CDR2 FQNNGV. This CDR3 reads CASSLGAGYNEQFF. The CDR3 nucleotides are TGTGCCAGCAGCTTAGGCGCGGGCTACAATGAGCAGTTCTTC. The full variable domain, its missing parts supplied by reference TRBV11-2 and TRBJ2-1, is EAGVAQSPRYKIIEKRQSVAFWCNPISGHATLYWYQQILGQGPKLLIQFQNNGVVDDSQLPKDRFSAERLKGVDSTLKIQPAKLEDSAVYLCASSLGAGYNEQFFGPGTRLTVL.

This clonotype was counted many times. DNA for the CDR3: TGTGCCAGTAGTTGGACCGGGACTGAACCCTACGAGCAGTACTTC. Translating gives CASSWTGTEPYEQYF. The V call is TRBV19, the J call TRBJ2-7; tentative D call: TRBD2 (6 bases). Trimming removed 5 bases from V and 2 bases from J, with 16 bases in between. From germline, CDR1 is LNHDA and CDR2 SQIVND (reference sequence). The CDR3 has 15 amino acids.

This clonotype is a singleton in its sample. J is TRBJ2-2 and V is TRBV3-1, with 7 bases lining up with TRBD2. V shed 5 bases, J shed 6 bases, and the junction held 9 bases outside the gene matches. The CDR3 contains 15 residues. CDR1 is LGHDT and CDR2 is YNNKEL in the germline V gene (reference sequence). CDR3 sequence (DNA): TGTGCCAGCAGCTGGGCGGCTAGCGGCCCCGGGGAGCTGTTTTTT. It is translated as CASSWAASGPGELFF.

This clonotype was observed a handful of times. The CDR3 DNA follows: TGTGCCAGCGGGACACCGAACACCGGGGAGCTGTTTTTT. Amino acids: CASGTPNTGELFF. The chain couples TRBV9 to TRBJ2-2; tentative D call: TRBD1 (6 bases). From germline, CDR1 is SGDLS and CDR2 YYNGEE. The CDR3 extends over 13 amino acids. Trimming left V 7 bases short and J 0 bases short, with 7 bases between. Full variable domain (missing parts from reference TRBV9 and TRBJ2-2): DSGVTQTPKHLITATGQRVTLRCSPRSGDLSVYWYQQSLDQGLQFLIQYYNGEERAKGNILERFSAQQFPDLHSELNLSSLELGDSALYFCASGTPNTGELFFGEGSRLTVL.

This clonotype turned up a few times. The gene calls are TRBV28 and TRBJ1-3; 7 bases agree with TRBD1. V was clipped by 1 base and J by 0 bases; unmatched bases: 3. CDR3 length: 16 residues. Germline V gene lookup returns CDR1 MDHEN and CDR2 SYDVKM. The CDR3 bases are TGTGCCAGCAGTTTATCAGGGGGGGCCTCTGGAAACACCATATATTTT. Protein product: CASSLSGGASGNTIYF.

V usage is TRBV7-9 and J usage is TRBJ1-1; D unresolved. V shed 5 bases and J shed 4 bases, with 11 bases lying between them. This CDR3 is 13 amino acids long. Looked up from germline, CDR1 is SEHNR and CDR2 is FQNEAQ (reference sequence). CDR3 coding DNA: TGTGCCAGCAGCCCCGAAAAGGGCACTGAAGCTTTCTTT. It specifies CASSPEKGTEAFF.

J is TRBJ1-2 and V is TRBV7-3; TRBD1 aligns across 7 bases. The CDR3 has 13 amino acids. The trim removed 5 bases at V and 8 bases at J, leaving 8 bases unmatched. Germline V CDR1 and CDR2: SGHTA, FQGTGA. CDR3: CASSPDREGGYTF. The CDR3 nucleotides are TGTGCCAGCAGCCCAGACAGGGAAGGCGGCTACACCTTC.

The J gene is TRBJ2-7, the V gene TRBV5-1, with TRBD1 matching 7 bases. CDR1 and CDR2 from the germline V gene are SGHRS and YFSETQ. With 5 bases clipped from V and 5 bases from J, the junction kept 13 bases outside the gene matches. CDR3 size: 15 residues. The CDR3: CASRLTGAPRDEQYF. The CDR3 nucleotides read TGCGCCAGCAGACTAACAGGGGCTCCTCGGGACGAGCAGTACTTC.

This clonotype was observed a handful of times. The chain employs TRBV20-1 and TRBJ2-3, with 11 bases matching TRBD2. Germline V gene sequence: CDR1 DFQATT, CDR2 SNEGSKA (reference sequence). The CDR3 sequence is 15 residues long. The junction had 4 bases not matched to a gene; V was cut back by 5 bases and J by 0 bases. CDR3 residues: CSAPLAGVSTDTQYF. Here the CDR3 DNA reads TGCAGTGCTCCACTAGCGGGGGTTAGCACAGATACGCAGTATTTT.

The chain is built from TRBV20-1 and TRBJ2-3; 8 bases line up with TRBD2. After removal of 5 bases from V and 6 bases from J, the junction contained 10 bases not matched to a gene. CDR1 and CDR2 (germline): DFQATT, SNEGSKA (reference sequence). CDR3 length equals 14 residues. The CDR3, as DNA: TGCAGTGCTCCGTCAGGCGGGAGGATTGATACGCAGTATTTT. Translation: CSAPSGGRIDTQYF.

Of note for this clonotype: This may arise from a read error, as a much more abundant clone is one base away. The J gene is TRBJ2-1, the V gene TRBV20-1; 10 bases are shared with TRBD2. The CDR3 spans 13 residues. Germline V CDR1 and CDR2: DFQATT, SNEGSKA (reference sequence). CDR3 coding DNA: TGCAGTGCTACACCTCTAGCGGGAGAGACGCTGTTGTTC. This gives the protein CSATPLAGETLLF.

This clonotype was recorded many times. The chain is built from TRBV28 and TRBJ2-3; 7 nucleotides match TRBD1. Germline loops: CDR1 MDHEN, CDR2 SYDVKM. This CDR3 has 17 residues. Germline trimming cut 6 bases from V and 1 base from J; bases unmatched to any gene: 13. CDR3 nucleotide sequence: TGTGCCAGCAGCGAAGTAGGACGCGGACAGGGCACAGATACGCAGTATTTT. It codes for CASSEVGRGQGTDTQYF. Variable domain in full (rest from reference TRBV28 and TRBJ2-3): DVKVTQSSRYLVKRTGEKVFLECVQDMDHENMFWYRQDPGLGLRLIYFSYDVKMKEKGDIPEGYSVSREKKERFSLILESASTNQTSMYLCASSEVGRGQGTDTQYFGPGTRLTVL.

The genes are TRBV20-1 and TRBJ1-6, with D unresolved. CDR1 is DFQATT, CDR2 SNEGSKA, per germline (reference sequence). The CDR3 contains 12 residues. Deletions cut 4 bases from V and 7 bases from J, with 8 bases between. CDR3 sequence reads: CSAIGPNSPLHF. Here the CDR3 DNA reads TGCAGTGCTATCGGACCGAATTCACCCCTCCACTTT.

This clonotype was picked up a small number of times. The J gene is TRBJ2-1, the V gene TRBV6-2 or TRBV6-3; perhaps TRBD2 as D (6 bases). CDR3 size: 13 residues. Germline lookup yields CDR1 MNHEY and CDR2 SVGEGT. V was clipped by 6 bases and J by 6 bases, with 12 bases between them. The CDR3 spells CASRPGLFNEQFF. The CDR3 coding sequence is TGTGCCAGCAGACCGGGACTTTTCAATGAGCAGTTCTTC.

The sample holds a few counts of this clonotype. The CDR3 bases are TGTGCCAGCAGTTACCTTCAAACGCCTCGGACAACAAGTAGGGACAATGAGCAGTTCTTC. Protein sequence: CASSYLQTPRTTSRDNEQFF. This sequence joins TRBV6-2 or TRBV6-3 and TRBJ2-1; D might be TRBD1 (5 bases). This CDR3 contains 20 residues. V dropped 2 bases and J dropped 5 bases, with 28 bases sitting between them. Germline CDR1 is MNHEY and CDR2 is SVGEGT.

This chain links TRBV2 with TRBJ1-5, with TRBD1 identical over 11 bases. Germline V lookup: CDR1 SNHLY, CDR2 FYNNEI. The CDR3 totals 15 residues. V shed 5 bases, J shed 6 bases, and the junction held 6 bases outside the gene matches. CDR3 in amino acids: CASSYGQGAAQPQHF. The CDR3 coding sequence is TGTGCCAGCAGTTACGGACAGGGGGCCGCTCAGCCCCAGCATTTT. Full variable domain (missing parts from reference TRBV2 and TRBJ1-5): EPEVTQTPSHQVTQMGQEVILRCVPISNHLYFYWYRQILGQKVEFLVSFYNNEISEKSEIFDDQFSVERPDGSNFTLKIRSTKLEDSAMYFCASSYGQGAAQPQHFGDGTRLSIL.

This clonotype was observed many times. The chain recombines TRBV7-6 with TRBJ2-7; 11 bases match TRBD2. The CDR3 totals 17 residues. V was pared by 5 bases and J by 4 bases, with 13 bases of the junction left unmatched. Germline V gives CDR1 SGHVS, CDR2 FNYEAQ. This chain's CDR3 is CASSPGLAGQLGYEQYF. CDR3 bases: TGTGCCAGCAGCCCCGGACTAGCGGGCCAGCTGGGGTACGAGCAGTACTTC.

The chain couples TRBV6-5 to TRBJ2-5; D tentatively fits TRBD1 or TRBD2 (5 bases each). CDR1 and CDR2 from the germline V gene are MNHEY and SVGAGI. V lost 0 bases, J lost 9 bases, and 14 bases lay in between. The CDR3 has 14 residues. The CDR3 spells CASSYSTAGAAQYF. The DNA for the CDR3 is TGTGCCAGCAGTTACTCGACGGCCGGGGCGGCCCAGTACTTC.

This rearrangement joins TRBV9 to TRBJ2-7; 11 positions match TRBD1. Germline CDR1 and CDR2: SGDLS and YYNGEE. V shed 2 bases and J 5 bases; nucleotides not matched to a gene: 9. The CDR3 sequence is 16 residues long. The CDR3 sequence: CASSVGDRGRIDEQYF. CDR3 bases: TGTGCCAGCAGCGTCGGGGACAGGGGGAGGATCGACGAGCAGTACTTC.